The sequence of this TCR beta chain was determined in a study of early T cells in non-severe SARS-CoV-2 infection. Study-wide findings and caveats: Comparison of clonotypes with VDJdb favored anti-spike CD8 responses while missing private and CD4 specificities.

This clonotype was seen repeatedly, ten times or more. Its matching antigen is unknown. The V and J ends lost 6 bases and 0 bases, in that order; junction bases with no gene match: 8. This CDR3 contains 15 residues. Germline values: CDR1 MNHEY, CDR2 SVGAGI. TCRdb reanalysed the 5' RACE reads using MiXCR and keeps one entry per CDR3 protein. The sample contains 30,000 to 35,000 distinct CDR3 sequences, under 7.5% of which appear only once. Sequencing was done on a sample of whole blood. This sequence joins TRBV6-5 and TRBJ2-7; 7 bases are shared with TRBD1. This sequence was found in an adult who was a healthcare worker with PCR-confirmed SARS-CoV-2 infection or an uninfected control (not recorded which). CDR3 bases: TGTGCCAGCAGGTATGGACAGGACACCTCCTACGAGCAGTACTTC. Its protein product is CASRYGQDTSYEQYF.